Listed here are 29 T cell receptor beta chains from one sample, sequenced in a study of cytomegalovirus exposure and HLA in healthy donors. The method was immunoSEQ multiplex PCR; TCRdb's version includes in-frame clones alone and lacks a portion of them. The sample includes about 56,000 clones, just over 90% of them seen just once. The specimen was PBMCs. The receptors shown here come from a woman between 18 and 30 years old in good health and CMV-seropositive.

This chain links TRBV6-1 with TRBJ1-2; 11 bases line up with TRBD1. The CDR3 is made up of 16 amino acids. Germline CDR1 reads MNHNS; CDR2 reads SASEGT. After removal of 0 bases from V and 7 bases from J, the junction contained 7 bases not matched to a gene. Here the CDR3 DNA reads TGTGCCAGCAGTGAAGCGCCGGGACAGGGGGTTTTTGGCTACACCTTC. Its translation: CASSEAPGQGVFGYTF.

The chain links TRBV29-1 to TRBJ1-6, with D possibly being TRBD1 (5 bases). The germline V gene has CDR1 SQVTM and CDR2 ANQGSEA. This CDR3 region has 12 residues. V was pared by 4 bases and J by 10 bases, with 11 bases between. CDR3 DNA: TGCAGCGTTGGGGACGGGGGATCACCCCTCCACTTT. It encodes CSVGDGGSPLHF.

The chain links TRBV5-6 to TRBJ1-1; 9 nucleotides match TRBD1. Looked up from germline, CDR1 is SGHDT and CDR2 is YYEEEE. This CDR3 region has 15 residues. The J segment lost 3 bases and the V segment lost 4 bases, leaving 7 bases of the junction unmatched. CDR3 DNA sequence: TGTGCCAGCAGCCTCCCGGGACAGGGATACACTGAAGCTTTCTTT. This sequence encodes CASSLPGQGYTEAFF.

This clone was counted many times. This chain joins TRBV10-3 and TRBJ2-7; the D gene is possibly TRBD1 (6 bases). The CDR3 is made up of 13 amino acids. V was clipped by 7 bases and J by 2 bases, with 12 bases between them. The germline gives CDR1 ENHRY, CDR2 SYGVKD. CDR3 nucleotides: TGTGCCATCATCCGGGACACGACCTACGAGCAGTACTTC. Residues: CAIIRDTTYEQYF.

The genes are TRBV7-8 and TRBJ1-2; D unresolved. The CDR3 runs to 13 residues. V was cut by 5 bases and J by 4 bases, with 11 bases left in between. Germline loops: CDR1 SGHVS, CDR2 FQNEAQ. CDR3 sequence reads: CASSTVSPYGYTF. CDR3 nucleotide sequence: TGTGCCAGCAGCACCGTGAGCCCCTATGGCTACACCTTC.

The rearrangement uses TRBV7-2 and TRBJ1-6; D is possibly TRBD1 (6 bases). V shed 4 bases and J shed 7 bases, with 17 bases lying between them. Per germline, CDR1 SGHTA and CDR2 FQGNSA. The length of the CDR3 is 16 residues. The CDR3 coding sequence is TGTGCCAGCAGCTCCCACAGGGCGAGAGTGAATTCACCCCTCCACTTT. It codes for CASSSHRARVNSPLHF.

J is TRBJ2-6 and V is TRBV2, with D possibly TRBD1 on 5 matching bases. CDR1 SNHLY and CDR2 FYNNEI come from the germline V gene. There are 13 residues in the CDR3. Trimming cost V 6 bases and J 2 bases, with 5 bases left between them. DNA of the CDR3: TGTGCCAGCAGGGGGCCTGGGGCCAACGTCCTGACTTTC. This sequence encodes CASRGPGANVLTF. The full variable domain, with the rest looked up from reference TRBV2 and TRBJ2-6, is EPEVTQTPSHQVTQMGQEVILRCVPISNHLYFYWYRQILGQKVEFLVSFYNNEISEKSEIFDDQFSVERPDGSNFTLKIRSTKLEDSAMYFCASRGPGANVLTFGAGSRLTVL.

V usage is TRBV5-4 and J usage is TRBJ2-5; 7 nucleotides line up with TRBD1. The germline gives CDR1 SGHNT, CDR2 YYREEE (reference sequence). J was trimmed by 5 bases and V by 4 bases; bases with no gene match: 5. The CDR3 runs 13 residues. CDR3 sequence: CASSLQGPETQYF. The DNA for the CDR3 is TGTGCCAGCAGCCTACAGGGGCCGGAGACCCAGTACTTC.

This chain joins TRBV7-3 and TRBJ1-1; D gene ambiguous. The CDR3 loop spans 13 amino acids. V was shortened by 4 bases and J by 1 base, with 7 bases between the two germline ends. Germline CDR1 SGHTA, CDR2 FQGTGA. This CDR3 is CASSSLGNTEAFF. CDR3 DNA: TGTGCCAGCAGCTCCCTAGGGAACACTGAAGCTTTCTTT.

V is TRBV30 and J is TRBJ2-5; D remains ambiguous. Trimming removed 1 base at V and 7 bases at J, with 19 bases between. Germline CDR1 GTSNPN, CDR2 SVGIG (reference sequence). There are 15 residues in the CDR3. This chain's CDR3 is CAWSATNVIRGTQYF. The CDR3 region has the DNA TGTGCCTGGAGTGCTACCAACGTAATACGTGGGACCCAGTACTTC.

This chain uses TRBV19 with TRBJ1-5; D not resolved. CDR1 is LNHDA and CDR2 is SQIVND in the germline V gene (reference sequence). The germline V and J ends were trimmed by 3 bases and 0 bases, with 9 bases remaining between them. The CDR3 has 15 amino acids. CDR3 DNA sequence: TGTGCCAGTAGTATGCAACAATATAGCAATCAGCCCCAGCATTTT. Its translation is CASSMQQYSNQPQHF.

The chain employs TRBV27 and TRBJ1-6; TRBD1 is a possible D gene (6 bases). From germline, CDR1 is MNHEY and CDR2 SMNVEV (reference sequence). The CDR3 runs 14 residues. V was trimmed by 5 bases and J by 10 bases, leaving 15 bases between them. CDR3 in amino acids: CASSARGLFSPLHF. CDR3 nucleotides: TGTGCCAGCAGTGCCAGGGGATTGTTCTCACCCCTCCACTTT.

This chain joins TRBV11-2 and TRBJ2-3, with TRBD2 matching over 8 bases. Per germline, CDR1 SGHAT and CDR2 FQNNGV. The CDR3 contains 14 residues. Trimming at V came to 5 bases and at J to 4 bases, leaving 5 bases not matched to a gene. The CDR3 region has the DNA TGTGCCAGCAGCCCCGGGACTAGGTCAGATACGCAGTATTTT. It encodes CASSPGTRSDTQYF.

CDR3 amino acids: CASSFRTGGSTEAFF. Written as DNA, the CDR3 is TGCGCCAGCAGCTTTCGGACAGGGGGTAGCACTGAAGCTTTCTTT. The genes are TRBV4-1 and TRBJ1-1, with TRBD1 matching 10 bases. The germline V gene has CDR1 MGHRA and CDR2 YSYEKL. This CDR3 is built from 15 residues. Trimming took 5 bases from V and 4 from J; bases not matched to a gene: 7.

The chain employs TRBV10-3 and TRBJ2-7; 10 bases line up with TRBD1. V gave up 7 bases and J gave up 4 bases; unmatched junction bases: 7. The CDR3 runs to 14 residues. The germline V gene encodes CDR1 ENHRY and CDR2 SYGVKD. CDR3 DNA: TGTGCCATCAACAGACAGGGGGCGGGGTACGAGCAGTACTTC. Amino acids: CAINRQGAGYEQYF.

The chain has TRBV18 and TRBJ1-1, with 8 bases aligning to TRBD1. Per germline, CDR1 KGHSH and CDR2 LQKENI. This CDR3 has 16 amino acids. Unmatched junction bases numbered 6, after V lost 2 bases and J lost 1 base. CDR3 sequence reads: CASSPKGDRGNTEAFF. DNA for the CDR3: TGTGCCAGCTCACCAAAAGGCGACAGGGGGAACACTGAAGCTTTCTTT.

V gene TRBV19 combines with J gene TRBJ1-5; 8 bases map to TRBD1. With 9 bases clipped from V and 6 bases from J, the junction kept 22 bases outside the gene matches. The CDR3 extends over 18 amino acids. Per germline, CDR1 LNHDA and CDR2 SQIVND (reference sequence). DNA for the CDR3: TGTGCCAGCTCCCTAGATGCCGGGACAGGTGGAGGGGGTCAGCCCCAGCATTTT. Translating gives CASSLDAGTGGGGQPQHF. The full variable domain, its missing parts supplied by reference TRBV19 and TRBJ1-5, is DGGITQSPKYLFRKEGQNVTLSCEQNLNHDAMYWYRQDPGQGLRLIYYSQIVNDFQKGDIAEGYSVSREKKESFPLTVTSAQKNPTAFYLCASSLDAGTGGGGQPQHFGDGTRLSIL.

The rearrangement uses TRBV7-6 and TRBJ2-1; 10 nucleotides align to TRBD2. CDR1 is SGHVS, CDR2 FNYEAQ, per germline. The CDR3 is 15 amino acids. The V and J ends lost 5 bases and 5 bases, in that order; junction bases with no gene match: 6. The CDR3 reads CASSIPGLANNEQFF. Here the CDR3 DNA reads TGTGCCAGCAGCATACCGGGACTAGCGAACAATGAGCAGTTCTTC.

J is TRBJ1-2 and V is TRBV18, with TRBD1 matching over 9 bases. The J segment lost 4 bases and the V segment lost 5 bases, leaving 5 bases of the junction unmatched. The CDR3 spans 14 residues. Looked up from germline, CDR1 is KGHSH and CDR2 is LQKENI. In nucleotides, the CDR3 is TGTGCCAGCTCAGTCGACAGGGGGTCCTATGGCTACACCTTC. Translating it yields CASSVDRGSYGYTF. Drawing the rest from reference TRBV18 and TRBJ1-2, the complete variable domain is NAGVMQNPRHLVRRRGQEARLRCSPMKGHSHVYWYRQLPEEGLKFMVYLQKENIIDESGMPKERFSAEFPKEGPSILRIQQVVRGDSAAYFCASSVDRGSYGYTFGSGTRLTVV.

The V call is TRBV7-2, the J call TRBJ2-3, with a weak D call TRBD2 (5 bases). V was pared by 5 bases and J by 1 base, with 10 bases between. The CDR3 extends over 14 amino acids. Germline loops: CDR1 SGHTA, CDR2 FQGNSA. The DNA of the CDR3 is TGTGCCAGCAGCCTGACTATGGGCACAGATACGCAGTATTTT. Translating gives CASSLTMGTDTQYF. Complete variable domain (other parts from reference TRBV7-2 and TRBJ2-3): GAGVSQSPSNKVTEKGKDVELRCDPISGHTALYWYRQSLGQGLEFLIYFQGNSAPDKSGLPSDRFSAERTGGSVSTLTIQRTQQEDSAVYLCASSLTMGTDTQYFGPGTRLTVL.

The chain carries TRBV7-3 and TRBJ2-1, with 8 bases that match TRBD2. V shed 0 bases and J 9 bases; nucleotides not matched to a gene: 7. CDR3 length equals 15 residues. The V gene's germline CDR1 is SGHTA and CDR2 FQGTGA. CDR3 in amino acids: CASSLTVAGFGEQFF. The CDR3 bases are TGTGCCAGCAGCTTAACGGTAGCGGGGTTTGGTGAGCAGTTCTTC.

This clone was seen a single time. The chain uses TRBV19 and TRBJ1-2; tentatively, D is TRBD1 (5 bases). This CDR3 region has 15 residues. Trimming took 3 bases from V and 1 from J, leaving 12 bases between them. Germline CDR1 is LNHDA and CDR2 is SQIVND (reference sequence). CDR3 sequence reads: CASSMKPQGNYGYTF. The CDR3 bases are TGTGCCAGTAGTATGAAACCCCAGGGTAACTATGGCTACACCTTC. Combining the CDR3 with reference TRBV19 and TRBJ1-2 gives the whole variable domain DGGITQSPKYLFRKEGQNVTLSCEQNLNHDAMYWYRQDPGQGLRLIYYSQIVNDFQKGDIAEGYSVSREKKESFPLTVTSAQKNPTAFYLCASSMKPQGNYGYTFGSGTRLTVV.

This clone is a singleton in its sample. For the CDR3, the DNA is TGCGCCAGCAGCGGAACTAGTTATACCTACGAGCAGTACTTC. It translates to CASSGTSYTYEQYF. The rearrangement uses TRBV5-1 and TRBJ2-7, with D perhaps TRBD2 (5 bases). Trimming pared 4 bases from V and 2 bases from J, leaving 13 bases between. CDR1 and CDR2 (germline): SGHRS, YFSETQ. The CDR3 sequence is 14 residues long.

For this clone: This same CDR3 is encoded by further DNA sequences in the sample. The chain combines TRBV9 with TRBJ2-5; TRBD1 might be the D (6 bases). Germline CDR1 is SGDLS and CDR2 is YYNGEE. With 0 bases removed from V and 5 bases from J, the gap between germline ends came to 8 bases. The CDR3 spans 13 residues. The chain's CDR3 is CASSVARGETQYF. CDR3 sequence (DNA): TGTGCCAGCAGCGTAGCTAGGGGGGAGACCCAGTACTTC.

The V and J genes are TRBV10-3 and TRBJ1-5, with 7 bases lining up with TRBD1. V dropped 10 bases and J dropped 3; count of bases not matched to a gene: 9. The CDR3 has 14 residues. Per the germline V gene, CDR1 is ENHRY and CDR2 is SYGVKD. In DNA form, the CDR3 reads TGTGCCAGCTGGCCCGGGACAGCCAATCAGCCCCAGCATTTT. As protein: CASWPGTANQPQHF.

The V and J genes are TRBV9 and TRBJ2-3, with D maybe TRBD1 (6 bases). CDR1 is SGDLS and CDR2 is YYNGEE in the germline V gene. Trimming removed 4 bases from V and 3 bases from J, with 9 bases in between. The CDR3 consists of 13 residues. Written as DNA, the CDR3 is TGTGCCAGCAGCCCGCAGGGGACAGATACGCAGTATTTT. It yields the protein CASSPQGTDTQYF.

This chain links TRBV29-1 with TRBJ1-1; TRBD1 is a possible D gene (5 bases). The CDR3 has 12 residues. Germline V gene lookup returns CDR1 SQVTM and CDR2 ANQGSEA. V shed 1 base and J shed 4 bases, with 7 bases lying between them. The CDR3 here is CSVEAGLTEAFF. DNA for the CDR3: TGCAGCGTTGAAGCAGGGCTCACTGAAGCTTTCTTT.

The CDR3 bases are TGTGCCAGTAGTATAAGGGGACAGGGAGTCAATCAGCCCCAGCATTTT. Protein product: CASSIRGQGVNQPQHF. The V call is TRBV19, the J call TRBJ1-5, with 9 bases lining up with TRBD1. The germline V gene has CDR1 LNHDA and CDR2 SQIVND (reference sequence). The length of the CDR3 is 16 residues. The ends lost 2 bases at V and 3 bases at J; junction bases unmatched: 5.

The chain has TRBV20-1 and TRBJ2-7; TRBD1 is a possible D gene (5 bases). The germline V gene encodes CDR1 DFQATT and CDR2 SNEGSKA (reference sequence). CDR3 length: 11 residues. Trimming pared 6 bases from V and 9 bases from J, leaving 15 bases between. The CDR3 DNA sequence: TGCAGTGCACGACAGCCCACGGGGCAGTACTTC. Translating gives CSARQPTGQYF.